A selection of T cell receptor beta chains follows, all from one sample in a study of blood T cell repertoires in COVID-19. Assay used: immunoSEQ multiplex PCR; TCRdb lists only in-frame clones, some missing. This table holds a few hundred thousand clones, over 85% found once. Sequences were obtained from PBMCs or T cells enriched from blood (not recorded which). Receptors originate from a woman in her forties or fifties who had been exposed to COVID-19. Each CDR3 is given with its conserved first and last residue. The D gene is left open where the match is weak. Some rows have no size entry. The others give once, few or many, or a class for an expanded clone.

j_call d_call clone_size v_call cdr3_aa cdr3_nt
TRBJ1-6 TRBD1 - TRBV18 CASSPGQGNSPLHF TGTGCCAGCTCACCAGGACAGGGAAATTCACCCCTCCACTTT
TRBJ1-1 - - TRBV9 CASSVAPLNTEAFF TGTGCCAGCAGCGTAGCTCCTCTGAACACTGAAGCTTTCTTT
TRBJ1-3 - - TRBV5-1 CASSSDISGNTIYF TGCGCCAGCAGCTCAGATATCTCTGGAAACACCATATATTTT
TRBJ1-2 - few TRBV7-8 CASSPPTVFNYGYTF TGTGCCAGCAGCCCCCCGACAGTGTTTAACTATGGCTACACCTTC
TRBJ1-5 - - TRBV6-5 CASRFSGSNQPQHF TGTGCCAGTCGGTTTAGCGGCAGCAATCAGCCCCAGCATTTT
TRBJ2-1 TRBD1 - TRBV12-3/TRBV12-4 CASSWGQEQFF TGTGCCAGCAGTTGGGGACAGGAGCAGTTCTTC
TRBJ1-5 - - TRBV2 CASSRDITSNQPQHF TGTGCCAGCAGTAGGGACATCACTAGCAATCAGCCCCAGCATTTT
TRBJ1-5 - - TRBV10-3 CAISEINGKQANNQPQHF TGTGCCATCAGTGAGATTAATGGGAAACAGGCGAACAATCAGCCCCAGCATTTT
TRBJ2-3 TRBD1 - TRBV12-5 CASAAGQGSIDTQYF TGTGCTAGTGCCGCCGGACAGGGATCGATAGATACGCAGTATTTT
TRBJ2-1 - once TRBV28 CASRSPRRPNEQFF TGTGCCAGCAGGAGCCCCCGCAGGCCCAATGAGCAGTTCTTC
TRBJ2-1 - once TRBV2 CASSQYIQGEQFF TGTGCCAGCAGTCAATATATACAGGGAGAGCAGTTCTTC
TRBJ1-4 - once TRBV28 CASSSSLPPQKLFF TGTGCCAGCAGTTCTTCCCTCCCCCCCCAAAAACTGTTTTTT
TRBJ2-1 - - TRBV5-4 CASSGANEQFF TGTGCCAGCAGCGGGGCGAATGAGCAGTTCTTC
TRBJ1-2 TRBD1 - TRBV4-1 CASSQQGQAVYGYTF TGCGCCAGCAGCCAACAGGGACAGGCGGTGTATGGCTACACCTTC
TRBJ2-3 - - TRBV5-1 CASSLAGQGSTDTQYF TGCGCCAGCAGCTTGGCCGGGCAGGGGAGCACAGATACGCAGTATTTT
TRBJ2-1 TRBD2 - TRBV29-1 CSVLTSGGAYNEQFF TGCAGCGTTCTGACTAGCGGGGGTGCCTACAATGAGCAGTTCTTC
TRBJ2-1 - - TRBV21-1 CASSMRTSVADEQFF TGTGCCAGCAGCATGAGGACTAGCGTTGCCGATGAGCAGTTCTTC
TRBJ1-4 TRBD1 once TRBV9 CASSPGAGGYEKLFF TGTGCCAGCAGCCCTGGAGCAGGGGGGTATGAAAAACTGTTTTTT
TRBJ1-5 TRBD1 - TRBV19 CASSIGATGHQPQHF TGTGCCAGTAGTATTGGTGCGACAGGGCATCAGCCCCAGCATTTT
TRBJ2-2 TRBD1 - TRBV9 CASSASTRDRGTGELFF TGTGCCAGCAGCGCCAGTACTCGGGACAGGGGTACCGGGGAGCTGTTTTTT
TRBJ2-3 TRBD2 - TRBV15 CATSRGGLGADTQYF TGTGCCACCAGCAGAGGGGGACTAGGAGCAGATACGCAGTATTTT
TRBJ2-7 - - TRBV15 CATSSTGRYEQYF TGTGCCACCAGCAGCACAGGAAGATACGAGCAGTACTTC
TRBJ1-4 - - TRBV3-1/TRBV3-2 CASSQDSRGREKLFF TGTGCCAGCAGCCAAGACTCCAGGGGTCGGGAAAAACTGTTTTTT
TRBJ2-2 TRBD2 - TRBV7-2 CASAVVLARTGELFF TGTGCCAGCGCGGTTGTACTAGCGAGGACCGGGGAGCTGTTTTTT
TRBJ2-5 TRBD1 - TRBV6-5 CASSYPGQQETQYF TGTGCCAGCAGTTATCCGGGACAGCAAGAGACCCAGTACTTC
TRBJ2-5 TRBD1 few TRBV7-2 CASSTGGFLETQYF TGTGCCAGCAGCACAGGGGGGTTCCTGGAGACCCAGTACTTC
TRBJ1-2 TRBD1 - TRBV2 CASTGQGNGYTF TGTGCCAGCACGGGACAGGGTAATGGCTACACCTTC
TRBJ2-1 TRBD1 - TRBV5-1 CASSILRGQGIHNEQFF TGCGCCAGCAGCATACTACGGGGACAGGGAATACACAATGAGCAGTTCTTC
TRBJ1-2 - - TRBV27 CASSFLDRGYTF TGTGCCAGCAGTTTCCTAGATCGAGGCTACACCTTC
TRBJ1-1 - - TRBV28 CASSLRGLNTEAFF TGTGCCAGCAGTTTAAGAGGGTTGAACACTGAAGCTTTCTTT
TRBJ2-2 TRBD2 once TRBV7-8 CASSTQLSGGASGELFF TGTGCCAGCAGCACCCAATTGTCCGGGGGGGCGTCCGGGGAGCTGTTTTTT
TRBJ2-3 TRBD2 - TRBV7-9 CASSTLAGQWDTQYF TGTGCCAGCAGCACCCTAGCGGGCCAGTGGGATACGCAGTATTTT
TRBJ1-1 - - TRBV20-1 CSASGLGGLGAFF TGCAGTGCTAGTGGTCTTGGGGGGTTGGGGGCTTTCTTT
TRBJ2-1 - - TRBV6-2/TRBV6-3 CASSKSGGRARDNEQFF TGTGCCAGCAGTAAGAGCGGCGGCCGAGCTAGGGACAATGAGCAGTTCTTC
TRBJ1-6 - once TRBV27 CASSQFSSSYNSPLHF TGTGCCAGCAGTCAATTCTCGAGCTCCTATAATTCACCCCTCCACTTT
TRBJ1-1 - - TRBV9 CASSLGAGEAFF TGTGCCAGCAGCTTAGGGGCGGGGGAAGCTTTCTTT
TRBJ1-2 - - TRBV11-2 CASSLSGLYGYTF TGTGCCAGCAGCCTCTCAGGGCTCTATGGCTACACCTTC
TRBJ1-1 TRBD1 - TRBV18 CASSLMTGTAMNTEAFF TGTGCCAGCTCACTCATGACAGGGACGGCAATGAACACTGAAGCTTTCTTT
TRBJ2-7 - - TRBV6-5 CASRPQTYEQYF TGTGCCAGCAGACCACAGACCTACGAGCAGTACTTC
TRBJ1-2 TRBD1 - TRBV6-1 CASSEAWTGPYGYTF TGTGCCAGCAGTGAAGCCTGGACAGGGCCCTATGGCTACACCTTC
TRBJ2-7 - - TRBV5-1 CASSLAGARGYEQYF TGCGCCAGCAGCTTGGCCGGTGCGCGTGGCTACGAGCAGTACTTC
TRBJ2-2 - - TRBV6-5 CASSQYVLNTGELFF TGTGCCAGCAGTCAGTATGTGCTGAACACCGGGGAGCTGTTTTTT
TRBJ1-2 - - TRBV19 CASSIDRGHGYTF TGTGCCAGTAGTATAGACAGGGGCCATGGCTACACCTTC
TRBJ2-7 - - TRBV29-1 CSVGGAEQYF TGCAGCGTTGGCGGGGCCGAGCAGTACTTC
TRBJ1-1 TRBD1 - TRBV23-1 CASSHLHGTATNTEAFF TGCGCCAGCAGTCACTTACACGGGACAGCAACTAACACTGAAGCTTTCTTT
TRBJ2-1 TRBD1 - TRBV3-1/TRBV3-2 CASSLTGQGIDNEQFF TGTGCCAGCAGCCTGACAGGGCAGGGGATTGACAATGAGCAGTTCTTC
TRBJ1-3 - - TRBV5-1 CASSSDSHASGNTIYF TGCGCCAGCAGCTCGGACAGCCATGCCTCTGGAAACACCATATATTTT
TRBJ2-1 - - TRBV10-3 CAISGRAGDNEQFF TGTGCCATCAGTGGACGAGCCGGGGACAATGAGCAGTTCTTC
TRBJ1-1 - - TRBV19 CASSPHGTLNTEAFF TGTGCCAGTAGTCCGCACGGGACTCTGAACACTGAAGCTTTCTTT
TRBJ1-5 TRBD1 once TRBV19 CASRLNRGLEQPQHF TGTGCCAGTAGACTGAACAGGGGGCTAGAACAGCCCCAGCATTTT
TRBJ1-4 - - TRBV5-8 CASSLNPRINEKLFF TGTGCCAGCAGCTTGAATCCGCGCATTAATGAAAAACTGTTTTTT